The 4 T cell receptor beta chains below come from one sample, sequenced in a study of cytomegalovirus exposure and HLA in healthy donors. Primers for the PCR totalled 60 Vbeta and 13 Jbeta. Clones were sequenced by immunoSEQ multiplex PCR, and TCRdb holds only the in-frame ones, with some missing. The sample includes approximately 140,000 clones, 75% to 90% of them seen just once. The sample was PBMCs. These receptors were obtained from a woman aged 35 to 49 in good health and CMV-seropositive.

This chain links TRBV30 with TRBJ2-3, with 7 bases that match TRBD2. The CDR3 loop spans 14 amino acids. The V gene end was trimmed by 0 bases and the J gene end by 4 bases; junction bases not matched to a gene: 4. Germline values: CDR1 GTSNPN, CDR2 SVGIG (reference sequence). The CDR3 loop reads CAWSVVGGADTQYF. The CDR3 bases are TGTGCCTGGAGTGTGGTGGGGGGGGCAGATACGCAGTATTTT.

This chain joins TRBV5-8 and TRBJ2-5; 8 nucleotides agree with TRBD2. Unmatched junction bases numbered 13, after V lost 7 bases and J lost 5 bases. Germline V gene lookup returns CDR1 SGHTS and CDR2 YDEGEE. This CDR3 has 15 amino acids. The CDR3, as DNA: TGTGCCAGCGGTATCGCGGGGGGCGTTCGGGAGACCCAGTACTTC. Translation: CASGIAGGVRETQYF.

This chain uses TRBV6-4 with TRBJ2-2; tentative D call: TRBD2 (6 bases). The CDR3 has 14 amino acids. Germline V gene lookup returns CDR1 MRHNA and CDR2 SNTAGT. The V end lost 0 bases, the J end lost 7 bases, and 9 bases lay between the germline ends. The CDR3 loop is CASSDSLEGGELFF. DNA for the CDR3: TGTGCCAGCAGTGACTCTTTGGAGGGCGGGGAGCTGTTTTTT.

This chain joins TRBV6-7 and TRBJ2-5, with 8 bases lining up with TRBD1. TRBV6-7 is an ORF, with its function uncertain. Unmatched junction bases numbered 7, after V lost 7 bases and J lost 0 bases. This CDR3 has 15 residues. The CDR3 nucleotides read TGTGCCAGCACCCAAGCGGACAGGGACCAAGAGACCCAGTACTTC. Its protein is CASTQADRDQETQYF.